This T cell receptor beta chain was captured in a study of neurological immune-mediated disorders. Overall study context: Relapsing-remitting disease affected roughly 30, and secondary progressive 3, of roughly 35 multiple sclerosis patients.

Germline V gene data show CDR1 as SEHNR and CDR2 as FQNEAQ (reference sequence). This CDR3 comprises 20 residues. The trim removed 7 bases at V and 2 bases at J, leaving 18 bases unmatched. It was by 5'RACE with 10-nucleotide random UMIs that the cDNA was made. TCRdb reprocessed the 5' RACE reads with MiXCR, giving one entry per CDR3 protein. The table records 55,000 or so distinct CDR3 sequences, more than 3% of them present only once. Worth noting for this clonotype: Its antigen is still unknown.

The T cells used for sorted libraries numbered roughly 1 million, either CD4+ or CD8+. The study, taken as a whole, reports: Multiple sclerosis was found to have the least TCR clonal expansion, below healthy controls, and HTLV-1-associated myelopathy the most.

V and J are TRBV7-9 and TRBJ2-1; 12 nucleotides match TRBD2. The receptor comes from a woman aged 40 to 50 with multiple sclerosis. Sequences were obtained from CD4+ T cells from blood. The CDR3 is CASTPRFRTSGDETYNEQFF. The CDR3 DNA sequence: TGTGCCAGCACCCCGCGGTTCAGGACTAGCGGGGACGAAACCTACAATGAGCAGTTCTTC.